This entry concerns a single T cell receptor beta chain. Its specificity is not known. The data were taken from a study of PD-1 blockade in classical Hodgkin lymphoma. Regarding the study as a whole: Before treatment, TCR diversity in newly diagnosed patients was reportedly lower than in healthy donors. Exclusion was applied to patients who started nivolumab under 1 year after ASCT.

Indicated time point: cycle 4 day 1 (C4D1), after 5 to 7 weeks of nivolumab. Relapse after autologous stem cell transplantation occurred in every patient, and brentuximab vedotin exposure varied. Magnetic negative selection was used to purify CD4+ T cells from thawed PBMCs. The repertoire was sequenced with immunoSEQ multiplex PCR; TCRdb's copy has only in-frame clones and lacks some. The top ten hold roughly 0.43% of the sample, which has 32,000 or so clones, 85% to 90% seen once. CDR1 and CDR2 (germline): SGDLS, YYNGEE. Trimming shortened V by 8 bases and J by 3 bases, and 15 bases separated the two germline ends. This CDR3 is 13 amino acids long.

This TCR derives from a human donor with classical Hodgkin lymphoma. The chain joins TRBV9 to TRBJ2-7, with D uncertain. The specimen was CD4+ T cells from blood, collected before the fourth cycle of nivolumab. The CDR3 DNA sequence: TGTGCCAGTTACAGTCTGGAAGACTACGAGCAGTACTTC. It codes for CASYSLEDYEQYF. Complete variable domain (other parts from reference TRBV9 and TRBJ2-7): DSGVTQTPKHLITATGQRVTLRCSPRSGDLSVYWYQQSLDQGLQFLIQYYNGEERAKGNILERFSAQQFPDLHSELNLSSLELGDSALYFCASYSLEDYEQYFGPGTRLTVT.